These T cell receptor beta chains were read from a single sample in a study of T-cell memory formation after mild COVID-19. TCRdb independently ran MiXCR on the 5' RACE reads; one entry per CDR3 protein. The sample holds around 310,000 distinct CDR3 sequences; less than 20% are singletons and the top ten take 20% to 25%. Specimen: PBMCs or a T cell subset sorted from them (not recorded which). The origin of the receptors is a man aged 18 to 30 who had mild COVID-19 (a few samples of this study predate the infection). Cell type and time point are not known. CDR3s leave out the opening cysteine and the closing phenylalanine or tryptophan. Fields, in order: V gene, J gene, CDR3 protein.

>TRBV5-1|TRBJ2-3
ASSQGFDTQY
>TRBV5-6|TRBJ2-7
ASSLGIFYEQY
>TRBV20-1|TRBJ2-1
SARDLADWYNEQF
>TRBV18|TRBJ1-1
ASVLRGMNTEAF
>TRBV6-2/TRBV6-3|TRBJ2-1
ASSSTRVSGGASVHEQF
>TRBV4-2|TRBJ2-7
ASSQEETSGDYEQY
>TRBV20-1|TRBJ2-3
SARDVRGLTDTQY
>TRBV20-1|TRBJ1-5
SATRPGQPQH
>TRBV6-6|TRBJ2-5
ASRPGEGTQY
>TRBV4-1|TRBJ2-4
ASSQDGKNIQY
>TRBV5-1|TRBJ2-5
ASSLVQTQY
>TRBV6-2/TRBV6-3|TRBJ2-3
ASRRSPNTDTQY
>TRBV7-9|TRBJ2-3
ASSLSGITDTQY
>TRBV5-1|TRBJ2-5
ASSEAYRGRKETQY
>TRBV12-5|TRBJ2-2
ASGLLTGELF
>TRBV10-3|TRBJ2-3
AISESSSGGPSQY
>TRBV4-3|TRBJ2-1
ASSQDFSYNEQF
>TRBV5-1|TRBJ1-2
ASSLAAEAVGYGYT
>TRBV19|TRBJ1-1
ASKIRGNTEAF
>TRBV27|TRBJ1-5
ASSLEAQTHQPQH
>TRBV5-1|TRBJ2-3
ASSLGLAASTDTQY
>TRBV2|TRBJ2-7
ASSGWVADYEQY
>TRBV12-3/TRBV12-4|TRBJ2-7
ASSLAGVRREQY
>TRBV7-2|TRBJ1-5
ASSFNHQPQH
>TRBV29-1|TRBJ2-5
SVDGREAETQY
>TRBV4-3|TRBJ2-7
ASSQETGAAQGYEQY
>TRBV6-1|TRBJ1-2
ASSEWGIPPQGYT
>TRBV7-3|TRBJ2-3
ASSYFPSSDTQY
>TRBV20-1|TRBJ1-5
SSGRKDQPQH
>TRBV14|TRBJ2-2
ASSQIGNTGELF
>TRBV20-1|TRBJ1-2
SAPARGSGKLGGNYGYT
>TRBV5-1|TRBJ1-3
ASARANANSGNTIY
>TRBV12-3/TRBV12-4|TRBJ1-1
ASSRQGAYTEAF
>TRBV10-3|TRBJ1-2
AIRHRDGYGYT
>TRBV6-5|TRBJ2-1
ASSPLGRGDNEQF
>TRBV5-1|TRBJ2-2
ASRPVPDTGELF
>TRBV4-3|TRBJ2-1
ASSQEGAVGEQF
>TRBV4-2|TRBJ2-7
ASSQATGTGSEQY
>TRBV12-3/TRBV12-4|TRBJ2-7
ASSFRGAGSYEQY
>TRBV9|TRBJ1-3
ASSSTGGGNTIY
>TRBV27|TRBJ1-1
ASSLSGSTTEAF
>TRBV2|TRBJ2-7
ASTKGGRAYEQY
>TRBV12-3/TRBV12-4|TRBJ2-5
ASTIGGHKETQY
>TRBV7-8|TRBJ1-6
ASSYPGQGDDSPLH
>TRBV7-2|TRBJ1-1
ASSFRQGTEAF
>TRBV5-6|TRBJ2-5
ASSSLAQETQY
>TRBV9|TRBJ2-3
ASSPRTGTRTDTQY
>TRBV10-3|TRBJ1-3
ATQQGHSGNTIY
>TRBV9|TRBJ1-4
ASSATWGNEKLF
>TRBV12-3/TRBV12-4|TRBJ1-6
ASTGQVDSPLH
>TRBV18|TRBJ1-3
ASSPRQGRDTIY
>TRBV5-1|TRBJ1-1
ASSTLQGAHTEAF
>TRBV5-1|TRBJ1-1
ASSSPGTLNTEAF
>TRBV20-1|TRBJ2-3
SASATSTDTQY
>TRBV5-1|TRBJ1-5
ASSLSPGDYQPQH
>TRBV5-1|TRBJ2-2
ASSQIQGDGTGELF
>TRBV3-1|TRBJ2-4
ASSQMGLAAHKNIQY
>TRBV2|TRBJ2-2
ARGTASTGELF
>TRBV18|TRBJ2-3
ASSPPVGGIGDTQY
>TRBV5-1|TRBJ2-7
ASSPWGLEAGDSYEQY